The clone carrying this T cell receptor (beta chain) was observed once. Its antigen is still unknown. The stimulus was lysate of CMV-infected fibroblasts, around 10 ug/mL. Memory cells lacking CD40L and CD69 with high CD45RO were sorted. Adults with HIV-1 started suppressive ART while chronically infected. Anti-CD28/CD49d costimulation, CD40-blocking antibody and enfuvirtide were given to CD8-depleted PBMCs for roughly 19 hours. These data are taken from a study of persistence of HIV-infected CD4 T cells. Across the whole study: Donors had been on suppressive ART for a median of about 8 years.

The CDR3 contains 13 residues. Germline V CDR1 and CDR2: MNHEY, SVGAGI. V dropped 7 bases and J dropped 3 bases, with 12 bases sitting between them. Sequencing used immunoSEQ version 4 in survey mode. Sequencing used immunoSEQ multiplex PCR; TCRdb keeps in-frame clones, though not all of them. The profile shows 35,000 to 40,000 clones, more than 70% of them singletons. Study outcomes and limitations: Degenerate expanded CDR3beta sequences were enriched among CMV- and Gag-responding cells.

The material sequenced was CD4+ T cells sorted from PBMCs after roughly 18-hour stimulation, taken from a patient who received antiretroviral therapy. This sequence originates from an adult man with HIV who was CMV-seropositive. J is TRBJ1-2 and V is TRBV6-5; no firm D call. The CDR3 here is CASTPGPYYGYTF. CDR3 in DNA: TGTGCCAGCACTCCCGGGCCATACTATGGCTACACCTTC.